This passage covers 10 T cell receptor beta chains from one sample sequenced in a study of T-cell memory formation after mild COVID-19. TCRdb re-called the 5' RACE reads through MiXCR, storing one row per CDR3 protein. Of 250,000 to 400,000 distinct CDR3 sequences listed, roughly 13% are singletons. Sequenced input: PBMCs or a T cell subset sorted from them (not recorded which). The receptor source for this set is a man aged 18 to 35 who had mild COVID-19 (a few samples of this study predate the infection). Cell type and time point are not known.

The J gene is TRBJ1-5, the V gene TRBV5-1; no clear D gene. Germline assignment: CDR1 SGHRS and CDR2 YFSETQ. The CDR3 runs 13 residues. V was cut by 1 base and J by 5 bases, with 7 bases left in between. The CDR3 DNA follows: TGCGCCAGCAGCTTGTTCGGGGATCAGCCCCAGCATTTT. This gives the protein CASSLFGDQPQHF.

This clonotype was seen only a few times. The V and J genes are TRBV12-3 or TRBV12-4 and TRBJ2-5; D is uncertain. This CDR3 is 13 amino acids long. Trimming pared 5 bases from V and 5 bases from J, leaving 12 bases between. Written as DNA, the CDR3 is TGTGCCAGCAGTCCCCCCCGGCCGGAGACCCAGTACTTC. Its protein product is CASSPPRPETQYF.

The V gene is TRBV6-2 or TRBV6-3, the J gene TRBJ1-1, with TRBD1 matching over 10 bases. Looked up from germline, CDR1 is MNHEY and CDR2 is SVGEGT. J gave up 11 bases and V 2 bases, and 8 bases lay outside the gene matches. The CDR3 extends over 14 amino acids. CDR3 nucleotides: TGTGCCAGCAGTTACGCCGGACAGGGGGTTGGGGCTTTCTTT. Residues: CASSYAGQGVGAFF.

This clonotype was picked up a small number of times. This chain connects TRBV12-3 or TRBV12-4 to TRBJ2-2; TRBD1 agrees at 7 bases. Trimming at V came to 5 bases and at J to 4 bases, leaving 10 bases not matched to a gene. The CDR3 is 16 amino acids. CDR3 nucleotide sequence: TGTGCCAGCAGTCCCGGTGGGACAGTCCCCACCGGGGAGCTGTTTTTT. Translating gives CASSPGGTVPTGELFF.

Worth noting for this clonotype: A clone one base away is much larger, so this may be a read error. This rearrangement joins TRBV7-6 to TRBJ2-2, with a possible D match to TRBD1 (5 bases). V lost 4 bases to trimming and J lost 6 bases, with 9 bases between them. CDR1 SGHVS and CDR2 FNYEAQ come from the germline V gene. This CDR3 spans 13 amino acids. The CDR3 spells CASSSRVAGELFF. Written as DNA, the CDR3 is TGTGCCAGCAGCTCCAGGGTGGCCGGGGAGCTGTTTTTT.

The chain has TRBV5-1 and TRBJ2-3; the D is unclear. The CDR3 has 15 residues. CDR1 SGHRS and CDR2 YFSETQ come from the germline V gene. V gave up 4 bases and J gave up 0 bases, with 12 bases separating them. CDR3 bases: TGCGCCAGCAGCATTGACCCCTTCAGCACAGATACGCAGTATTTT. This encodes CASSIDPFSTDTQYF.

This clonotype was found a few times. J is TRBJ2-5 and V is TRBV6-1; 8 bases fit TRBD1. V shed 4 bases and J 3 bases; nucleotides not matched to a gene: 7. CDR1 MNHNS and CDR2 SASEGT come from the germline V gene. CDR3 length equals 15 residues. This CDR3 reads CASSVGQGLKETQYF. CDR3 bases: TGTGCCAGCAGTGTTGGACAGGGCCTAAAAGAGACCCAGTACTTC.

The chain joins TRBV20-1 to TRBJ1-6; no clear D gene. Trimming left V 0 bases short and J 6 bases short, with 12 bases between. The CDR3 sequence is 15 residues long. Germline-derived CDR1 and CDR2 are DFQATT and SNEGSKA (reference sequence). The CDR3 DNA reads as TGCAGTGCTAGAGATCATCAGGCGGGTAATTCACCCCTCCACTTT. It yields the protein CSARDHQAGNSPLHF.

This clonotype was picked up a small number of times. The chain recombines TRBV6-5 with TRBJ2-6; D unresolved. The CDR3 is made up of 15 amino acids. The V gene lost 5 bases and the J gene lost 0 bases, with 8 bases spanning the gap. Looked up from germline, CDR1 is MNHEY and CDR2 is SVGAGI. CDR3 nucleotides: TGTGCCAGCAGTAACACCGTCTCTGGGGCCAACGTCCTGACTTTC. Encoded protein: CASSNTVSGANVLTF.

V gene TRBV12-3 or TRBV12-4 combines with J gene TRBJ1-2; D is ambiguous. V was trimmed by 5 bases and J by 8 bases, leaving 15 bases between them. The CDR3 covers 13 residues. The CDR3 DNA is TGTGCCAGCAGTACAGAAACGGTTATGGGCTACACCTTC. It specifies CASSTETVMGYTF.